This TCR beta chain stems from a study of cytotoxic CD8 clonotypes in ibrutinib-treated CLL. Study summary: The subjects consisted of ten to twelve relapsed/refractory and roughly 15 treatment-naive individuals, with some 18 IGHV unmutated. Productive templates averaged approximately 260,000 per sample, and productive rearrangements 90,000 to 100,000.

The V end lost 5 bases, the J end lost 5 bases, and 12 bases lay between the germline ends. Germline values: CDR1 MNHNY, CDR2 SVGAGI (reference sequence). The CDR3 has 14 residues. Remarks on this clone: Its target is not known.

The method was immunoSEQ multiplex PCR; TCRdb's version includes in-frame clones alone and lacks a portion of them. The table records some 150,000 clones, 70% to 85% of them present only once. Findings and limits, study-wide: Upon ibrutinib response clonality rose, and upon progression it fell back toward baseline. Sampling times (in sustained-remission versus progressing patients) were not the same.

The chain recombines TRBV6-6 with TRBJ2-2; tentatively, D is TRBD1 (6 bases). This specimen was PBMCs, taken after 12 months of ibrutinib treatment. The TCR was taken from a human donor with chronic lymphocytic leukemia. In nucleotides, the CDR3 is TGTGCCAGCAGTCCCTGGACAGTGACCGGGGAGCTGTTTTTT. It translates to CASSPWTVTGELFF.